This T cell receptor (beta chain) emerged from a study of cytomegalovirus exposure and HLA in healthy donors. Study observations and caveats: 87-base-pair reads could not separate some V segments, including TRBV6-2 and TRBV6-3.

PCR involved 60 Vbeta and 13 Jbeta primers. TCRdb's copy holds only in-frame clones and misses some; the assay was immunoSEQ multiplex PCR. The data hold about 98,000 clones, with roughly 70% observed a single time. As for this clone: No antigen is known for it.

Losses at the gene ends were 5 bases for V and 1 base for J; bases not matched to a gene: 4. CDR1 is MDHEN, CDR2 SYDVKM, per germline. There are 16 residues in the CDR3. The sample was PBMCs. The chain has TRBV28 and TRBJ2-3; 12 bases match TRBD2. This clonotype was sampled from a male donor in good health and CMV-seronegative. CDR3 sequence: CASSIRLAGGTDTQYF. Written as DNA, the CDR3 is TGTGCCAGCAGTATAAGACTAGCGGGAGGCACAGATACGCAGTATTTT.